The clone carrying this T cell receptor beta chain showed up many times. No antigen is known for it. The library labeled individual cDNA molecules by adding unique molecular identifiers to them. TCRdb reprocessed the RACE reads via MiXCR and lists one record per CDR3 protein. Of a few hundred thousand distinct CDR3 sequences detected, approximately 5% appear once; the ten largest clones hold about 8.7%. The data stem from a study of human T cells and chemical hapten exposure. Across the whole study: The study sensitized with 2% DPC on a 2 cm by 2 cm patch of upper inner arm skin. Patches with 0.01% DPC went on the upper back, and the tests were read at 6 days.

Time point indicated: pre-sensitization, week 0. Treatment of the sample: therapeutic diphenylcyclopropenone sensitization with weekly scalp DPC. Whole-study results and caveats: Once DPC sensitization occurred, TCRs above 1 in 1000 frequency showed no change.

The length of the CDR3 is 11 residues. Deletions cut 3 bases from V and 7 bases from J, with 9 bases between. Germline V gene lookup returns CDR1 DFQATT and CDR2 SNEGSKA (reference sequence). Sequencing was performed on whole blood, taken in connection with sensitization to the hapten diphenylcyclopropenone (DPC). The sequence was obtained from a woman in her late teens or twenties with alopecia areata. Some clones in this sample may be carry-over from other donors' samples. The chain combines TRBV20-1 with TRBJ1-1; D is uncertain. Here the CDR3 reads CSASPGFEAFF. CDR3 nucleotides: TGCAGTGCTAGTCCGGGATTTGAAGCTTTCTTT.